Listed below are T cell receptor beta chains from one sample, sequenced in a study of cytomegalovirus exposure and HLA in healthy donors. Libraries were prepared by immunoSEQ multiplex PCR; TCRdb keeps only in-frame clonotypes and omits some of them. The data hold more than 150,000 clones, with around 80% observed a single time. Sequenced input: PBMCs. The source is a woman in her thirties in good health and CMV-seronegative. Each CDR3 is given with its conserved first and last residue. D genes are given only for firm matches. Size is stated for part of the rows, as once, few or many counts, or as a class when the clone is expanded.

clone size: NA
J gene: TRBJ2-7
V gene: TRBV5-1
D gene: NA
CDR3 protein: CASSSYQGLLYEQYF
CDR3 DNA: TGCGCCAGCAGCAGCTACCAGGGTTTATTGTACGAGCAGTACTTC

clone size: NA
J gene: TRBJ1-5
V gene: TRBV2
D gene: TRBD1
CDR3 protein: CASSTMPGQGFSNQPQHF
CDR3 DNA: TGTGCCAGCAGCACAATGCCGGGACAGGGGTTTAGCAATCAGCCCCAGCATTTT

clone size: NA
J gene: TRBJ2-1
V gene: TRBV5-4
D gene: NA
CDR3 protein: CASSWGGGGPSYNEQFF
CDR3 DNA: TGTGCCAGCAGCTGGGGGGGCGGGGGACCATCCTACAATGAGCAGTTCTTC

clone size: NA
J gene: TRBJ2-7
V gene: TRBV4-1
D gene: NA
CDR3 protein: CASSQDEGGYEQYF
CDR3 DNA: TGCGCCAGCAGCCAAGATGAAGGGGGCTACGAGCAGTACTTC

clone size: few
J gene: TRBJ2-1
V gene: TRBV7-8
D gene: TRBD1
CDR3 protein: CASSLGPTGGFEQFF
CDR3 DNA: TGTGCCAGCAGCTTGGGCCCGACAGGGGGCTTTGAGCAGTTCTTC

clone size: NA
J gene: TRBJ1-4
V gene: TRBV6-6
D gene: TRBD1
CDR3 protein: CASRGTVYGEKLFF
CDR3 DNA: TGTGCCAGCAGGGGGACAGTCTACGGGGAAAAACTGTTTTTT

clone size: NA
J gene: TRBJ2-3
V gene: TRBV18
D gene: NA
CDR3 protein: CATGSLEGTTDTQYF
CDR3 DNA: TGTGCCACTGGGTCTCTGGAGGGGACGACAGATACGCAGTATTTT

clone size: NA
J gene: TRBJ2-3
V gene: TRBV5-1
D gene: TRBD2
CDR3 protein: CASSPAPLAGGTDTQYF
CDR3 DNA: TGCGCCAGCAGCCCGGCCCCCCTAGCGGGGGGCACAGATACGCAGTATTTT

clone size: once
J gene: TRBJ2-7
V gene: TRBV4-1
D gene: TRBD1
CDR3 protein: CASSQRQGAREQYF
CDR3 DNA: TGCGCCAGCAGCCAGAGACAGGGGGCGCGTGAGCAGTACTTC

clone size: NA
J gene: TRBJ1-2
V gene: TRBV7-9
D gene: TRBD1
CDR3 protein: CASSTSGGLSRFYGYTF
CDR3 DNA: TGTGCCAGCAGCACTTCAGGGGGCTTATCTCGTTTCTATGGCTACACCTTC

clone size: NA
J gene: TRBJ1-5
V gene: TRBV7-2
D gene: NA
CDR3 protein: CASTSLTGNQPQHF
CDR3 DNA: TGTGCCAGCACCTCACTTACGGGCAATCAGCCCCAGCATTTT

clone size: few
J gene: TRBJ2-7
V gene: TRBV7-2
D gene: TRBD1
CDR3 protein: CASSGTGGGYEQYF
CDR3 DNA: TGTGCCAGCAGCGGGACAGGGGGCGGGTACGAGCAGTACTTC

clone size: NA
J gene: TRBJ2-4
V gene: TRBV7-3
D gene: TRBD1
CDR3 protein: CASSFQGENIQYF
CDR3 DNA: TGTGCCAGCAGCTTCCAGGGGGAAAACATTCAGTACTTC

clone size: NA
J gene: TRBJ1-6
V gene: TRBV7-9
D gene: NA
CDR3 protein: CASSPSSYNSPLHF
CDR3 DNA: TGTGCCAGCAGCCCGAGCTCCTATAATTCACCCCTCCACTTT

clone size: once
J gene: TRBJ2-6
V gene: TRBV9
D gene: TRBD2
CDR3 protein: CASSARGSGANVLTF
CDR3 DNA: TGTGCCAGCAGCGCGCGGGGGTCTGGGGCCAACGTCCTGACTTTC

clone size: few
J gene: TRBJ1-4
V gene: TRBV9
D gene: NA
CDR3 protein: CASSVAAGNEKLFF
CDR3 DNA: TGTGCCAGCAGCGTAGCTGCAGGGAATGAAAAACTGTTTTTT

clone size: NA
J gene: TRBJ1-1
V gene: TRBV5-1
D gene: TRBD1
CDR3 protein: CASSLQGEDTEAFF
CDR3 DNA: TGCGCCAGCAGCTTACAGGGGGAGGACACTGAAGCTTTCTTT

clone size: few
J gene: TRBJ2-5
V gene: TRBV4-3
D gene: TRBD1
CDR3 protein: CASSQEYGTAQETQYF
CDR3 DNA: TGCGCCAGCAGCCAAGAGTACGGGACAGCCCAAGAGACCCAGTACTTC

clone size: NA
J gene: TRBJ1-1
V gene: TRBV5-1
D gene: NA
CDR3 protein: CASSLIQGSGTEAFF
CDR3 DNA: TGCGCCAGCAGCCTAATACAGGGATCAGGCACTGAAGCTTTCTTT

clone size: once
J gene: TRBJ1-1
V gene: TRBV29-1
D gene: TRBD1
CDR3 protein: CSVELQGAGTEAFF
CDR3 DNA: TGCAGCGTTGAGTTACAGGGGGCCGGCACTGAAGCTTTCTTT

clone size: NA
J gene: TRBJ1-2
V gene: TRBV6-5
D gene: TRBD1
CDR3 protein: CASSTRQGLGGYTF
CDR3 DNA: TGTGCCAGCAGTACGAGACAGGGCCTCGGGGGCTACACCTTC

clone size: NA
J gene: TRBJ1-1
V gene: TRBV29-1
D gene: TRBD1
CDR3 protein: CSVRGRQGAATEAFF
CDR3 DNA: TGCAGCGTGAGGGGGAGACAGGGGGCCGCAACTGAAGCTTTCTTT

clone size: NA
J gene: TRBJ2-7
V gene: TRBV10-2
D gene: TRBD2
CDR3 protein: CASRAGTSGGVDEQYF
CDR3 DNA: TGCGCCAGCAGAGCAGGTACTAGCGGGGGGGTCGACGAGCAGTACTTC

clone size: NA
J gene: TRBJ1-4
V gene: TRBV6-5
D gene: NA
CDR3 protein: CASSYSQDRPQKLFF
CDR3 DNA: TGTGCCAGCAGTTACTCGCAGGACAGACCCCAAAAACTGTTTTTT

clone size: NA
J gene: TRBJ2-5
V gene: TRBV12-5
D gene: NA
CDR3 protein: CASGLQAKTQYF
CDR3 DNA: TGTGCTAGTGGTTTACAGGCGAAGACCCAGTACTTC

clone size: NA
J gene: TRBJ2-5
V gene: TRBV10-1
D gene: TRBD2
CDR3 protein: CASSERAPGLAAETQYF
CDR3 DNA: TGCGCCAGCAGTGAGCGGGCCCCGGGACTAGCGGCGGAGACCCAGTACTTC

clone size: NA
J gene: TRBJ1-2
V gene: TRBV2
D gene: TRBD1
CDR3 protein: CASSGPGGWSGYTF
CDR3 DNA: TGTGCCAGCAGTGGTCCAGGGGGTTGGAGCGGCTACACCTTC

clone size: NA
J gene: TRBJ2-7
V gene: TRBV19
D gene: TRBD1
CDR3 protein: CASSIGPGQSSYEQYF
CDR3 DNA: TGTGCCAGTAGTATAGGGCCGGGACAGAGTTCCTACGAGCAGTACTTC

clone size: NA
J gene: TRBJ1-2
V gene: TRBV7-9
D gene: NA
CDR3 protein: CASSPDRIYGYTF
CDR3 DNA: TGTGCCAGCAGCCCCGACAGAATCTATGGCTACACCTTC